The clone carrying this T cell receptor beta chain occurred many times. As yet, its antigen is unknown. Moderately to severely active ophthalmopathy under 3 months, CAS at least 3, NOSPECS at least 4. Excluded: other autoimmune disease, uncontrolled infection, pregnancy or lactation. This sample was included in a study of Graves' ophthalmopathy and Graves' hyperthyroidism. Study details: The study drew peripheral blood at initial diagnosis, before any treatment.

The V gene end was trimmed by 6 bases and the J gene end by 7 bases; junction bases not matched to a gene: 5. There are 13 residues in the CDR3. CDR1 and CDR2 from the germline V gene are SNHLY and FYNNEI. RNA transcripts yielded amplified TCR beta CDR3 regions. Scientists carried out first-round RT-PCR using HTBI primers and then a second-round multiplex PCR. One entry per CDR3 protein, called by TCRdb with MiXCR from the multiplex PCR reads. Here the sample spans about 740,000 distinct CDR3 sequences, around 40% being singletons. General study findings and limits: A classifier, a 13-signature model, separated ophthalmopathy from stable hyperthyroidism with roughly 90% sensitivity and around 80% specificity.

The TCR originated in an adult man with Graves' ophthalmopathy. The chain couples TRBV2 to TRBJ1-5; 8 bases fit TRBD1. The specimen was peripheral blood. This chain's CDR3 is CASRQGVGQPQHF. CDR3 DNA sequence: TGTGCCAGCAGACAGGGGGTCGGGCAGCCCCAGCATTTT.